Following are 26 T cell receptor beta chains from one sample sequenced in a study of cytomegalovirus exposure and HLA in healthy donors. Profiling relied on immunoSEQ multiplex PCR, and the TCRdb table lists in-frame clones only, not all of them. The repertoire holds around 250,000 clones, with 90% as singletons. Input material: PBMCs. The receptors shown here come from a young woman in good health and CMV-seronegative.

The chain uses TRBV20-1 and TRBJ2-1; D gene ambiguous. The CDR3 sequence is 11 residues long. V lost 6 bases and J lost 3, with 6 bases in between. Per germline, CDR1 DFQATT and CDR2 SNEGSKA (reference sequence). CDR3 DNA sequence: TGCAGTGCACTACTCTACAATGAGCAGTTCTTC. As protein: CSALLYNEQFF.

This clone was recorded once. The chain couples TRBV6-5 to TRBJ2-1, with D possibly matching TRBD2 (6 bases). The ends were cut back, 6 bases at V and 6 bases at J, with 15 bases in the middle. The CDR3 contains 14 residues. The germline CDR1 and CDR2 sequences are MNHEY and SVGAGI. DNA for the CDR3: TGTGCCAGCAGCCGGGACTCCCTCGGCAATGAGCAGTTCTTC. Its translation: CASSRDSLGNEQFF.

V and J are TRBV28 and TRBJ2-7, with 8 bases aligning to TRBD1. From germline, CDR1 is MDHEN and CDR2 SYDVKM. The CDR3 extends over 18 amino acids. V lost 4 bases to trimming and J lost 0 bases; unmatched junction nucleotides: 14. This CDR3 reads CASSYPLSTGVSSYEQYF. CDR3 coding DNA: TGTGCCAGCAGTTACCCGTTGTCGACAGGGGTGAGCTCCTACGAGCAGTACTTC.

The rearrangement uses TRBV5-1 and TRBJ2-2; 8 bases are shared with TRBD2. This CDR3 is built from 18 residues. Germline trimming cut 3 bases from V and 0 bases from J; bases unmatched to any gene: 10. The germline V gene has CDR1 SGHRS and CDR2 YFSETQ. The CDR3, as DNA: TGCGCCAGCAGCTGGCATCCAGGTAGCGGGGCGAACACCGGGGAGCTGTTTTTT. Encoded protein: CASSWHPGSGANTGELFF.

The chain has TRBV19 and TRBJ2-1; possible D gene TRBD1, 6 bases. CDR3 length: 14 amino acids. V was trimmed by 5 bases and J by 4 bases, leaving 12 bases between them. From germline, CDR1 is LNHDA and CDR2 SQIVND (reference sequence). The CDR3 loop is CASSYPGDYNEQFF. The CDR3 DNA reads TGTGCCAGTAGTTATCCAGGGGATTACAATGAGCAGTTCTTC.

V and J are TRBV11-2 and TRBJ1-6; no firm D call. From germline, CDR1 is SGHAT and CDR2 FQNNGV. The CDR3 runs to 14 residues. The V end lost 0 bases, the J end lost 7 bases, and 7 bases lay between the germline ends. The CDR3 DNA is TGTGCCAGCAGCTTAGACCACATCAATTCACCCCTCCACTTT. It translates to CASSLDHINSPLHF.

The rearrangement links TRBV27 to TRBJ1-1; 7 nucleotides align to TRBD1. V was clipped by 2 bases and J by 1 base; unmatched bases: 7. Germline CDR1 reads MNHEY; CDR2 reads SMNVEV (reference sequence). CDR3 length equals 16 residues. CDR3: CASSLELTGTNTEAFF. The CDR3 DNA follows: TGTGCCAGCAGTTTAGAACTGACAGGGACGAACACTGAAGCTTTCTTT.

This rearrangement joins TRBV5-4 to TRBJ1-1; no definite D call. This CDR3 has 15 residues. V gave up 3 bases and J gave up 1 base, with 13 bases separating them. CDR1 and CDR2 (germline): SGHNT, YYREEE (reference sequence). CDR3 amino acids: CASSSPRERNTEAFF. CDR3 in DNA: TGTGCCAGCAGCTCCCCGCGGGAGAGGAACACTGAAGCTTTCTTT.

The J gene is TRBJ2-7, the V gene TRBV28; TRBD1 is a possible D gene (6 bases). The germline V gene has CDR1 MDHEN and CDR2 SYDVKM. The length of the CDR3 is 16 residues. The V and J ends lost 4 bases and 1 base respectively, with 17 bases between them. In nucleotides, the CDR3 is TGTGCCAGCAGTTCCGATCAGTGGGGGCGGTCCTACGAGCAGTACGTC. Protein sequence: CASSSDQWGRSYEQYV.

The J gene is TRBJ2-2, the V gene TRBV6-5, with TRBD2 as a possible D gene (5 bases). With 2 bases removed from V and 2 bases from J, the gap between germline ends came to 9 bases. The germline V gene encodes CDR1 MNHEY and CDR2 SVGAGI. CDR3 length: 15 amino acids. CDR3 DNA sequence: TGTGCCAGCAGTTACGACTACATCAACACCGGGGAGCTGTTTTTT. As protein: CASSYDYINTGELFF.

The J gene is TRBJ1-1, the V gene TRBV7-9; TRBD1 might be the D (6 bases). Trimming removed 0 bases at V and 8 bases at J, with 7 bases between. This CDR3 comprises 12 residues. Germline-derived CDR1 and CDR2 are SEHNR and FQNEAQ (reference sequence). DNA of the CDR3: TGTGCCAGCAGCTTAGCAGGACAGGAAGCTTTCTTT. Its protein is CASSLAGQEAFF.

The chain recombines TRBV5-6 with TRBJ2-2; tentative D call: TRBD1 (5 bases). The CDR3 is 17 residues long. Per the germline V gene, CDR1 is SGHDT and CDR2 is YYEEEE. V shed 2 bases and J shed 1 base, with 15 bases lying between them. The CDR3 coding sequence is TGTGCCAGCAGCTTCTCCCCGACAGTTCTGAACACCGGGGAGCTGTTTTTT. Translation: CASSFSPTVLNTGELFF.

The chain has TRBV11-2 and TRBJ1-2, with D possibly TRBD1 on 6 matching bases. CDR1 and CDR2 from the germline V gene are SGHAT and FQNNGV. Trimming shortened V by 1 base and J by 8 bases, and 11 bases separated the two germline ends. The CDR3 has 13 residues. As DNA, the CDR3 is TGTGCCAGCAGCTTAGTTACAGGGCGAGGCTACACCTTC. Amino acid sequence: CASSLVTGRGYTF.

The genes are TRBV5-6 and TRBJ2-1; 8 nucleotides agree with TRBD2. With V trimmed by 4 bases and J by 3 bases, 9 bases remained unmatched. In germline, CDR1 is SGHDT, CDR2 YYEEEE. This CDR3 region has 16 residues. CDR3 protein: CASSTERGQIYNEQFF. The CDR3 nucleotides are TGTGCCAGCAGCACAGAGCGGGGGCAGATCTACAATGAGCAGTTCTTC.

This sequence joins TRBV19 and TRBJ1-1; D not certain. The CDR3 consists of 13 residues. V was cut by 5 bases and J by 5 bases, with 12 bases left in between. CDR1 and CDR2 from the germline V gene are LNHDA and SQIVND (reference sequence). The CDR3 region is CASSLAGHTEAFF. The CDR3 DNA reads TGTGCCAGTAGTCTCGCTGGGCATACTGAAGCTTTCTTT.

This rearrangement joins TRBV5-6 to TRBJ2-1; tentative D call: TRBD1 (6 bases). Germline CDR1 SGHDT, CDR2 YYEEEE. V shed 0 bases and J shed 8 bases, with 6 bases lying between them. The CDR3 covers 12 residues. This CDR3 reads CASSLEGDEQFF. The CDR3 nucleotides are TGTGCCAGCAGCTTGGAGGGGGATGAGCAGTTCTTC.

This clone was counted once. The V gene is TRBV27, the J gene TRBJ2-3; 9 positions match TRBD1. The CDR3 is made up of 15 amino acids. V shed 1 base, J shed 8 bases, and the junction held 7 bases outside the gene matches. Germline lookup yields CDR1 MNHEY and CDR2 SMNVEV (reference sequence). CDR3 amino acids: CASSLWDRVQGTQYF. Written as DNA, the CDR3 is TGTGCCAGCAGTTTATGGGACAGGGTTCAGGGTACGCAGTATTTT.

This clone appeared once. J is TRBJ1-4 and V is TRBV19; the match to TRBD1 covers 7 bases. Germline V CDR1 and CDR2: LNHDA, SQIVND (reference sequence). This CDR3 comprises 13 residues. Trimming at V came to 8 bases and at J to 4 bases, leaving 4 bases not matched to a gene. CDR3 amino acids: CASAGQYNEKLFF. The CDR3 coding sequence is TGTGCCAGTGCGGGACAGTATAATGAAAAACTGTTTTTT. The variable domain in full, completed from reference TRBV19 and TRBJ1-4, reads DGGITQSPKYLFRKEGQNVTLSCEQNLNHDAMYWYRQDPGQGLRLIYYSQIVNDFQKGDIAEGYSVSREKKESFPLTVTSAQKNPTAFYLCASAGQYNEKLFFGSGTQLSVL.

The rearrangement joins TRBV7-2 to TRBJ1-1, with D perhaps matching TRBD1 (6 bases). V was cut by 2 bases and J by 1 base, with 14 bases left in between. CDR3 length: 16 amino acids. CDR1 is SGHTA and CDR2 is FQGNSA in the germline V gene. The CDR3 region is CASSLFQGLRNTEAFF. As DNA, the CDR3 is TGTGCCAGCAGCTTATTCCAGGGGCTTCGGAACACTGAAGCTTTCTTT. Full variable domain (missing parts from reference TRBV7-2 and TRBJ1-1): GAGVSQSPSNKVTEKGKDVELRCDPISGHTALYWYRQSLGQGLEFLIYFQGNSAPDKSGLPSDRFSAERTGGSVSTLTIQRTQQEDSAVYLCASSLFQGLRNTEAFFGQGTRLTVV.

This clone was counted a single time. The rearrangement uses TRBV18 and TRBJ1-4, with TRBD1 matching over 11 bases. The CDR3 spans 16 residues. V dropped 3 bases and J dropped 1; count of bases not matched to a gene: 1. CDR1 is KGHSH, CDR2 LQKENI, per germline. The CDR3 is CASSPGTGGTNEKLFF. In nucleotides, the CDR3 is TGTGCCAGCTCACCTGGGACAGGGGGAACTAATGAAAAACTGTTTTTT.

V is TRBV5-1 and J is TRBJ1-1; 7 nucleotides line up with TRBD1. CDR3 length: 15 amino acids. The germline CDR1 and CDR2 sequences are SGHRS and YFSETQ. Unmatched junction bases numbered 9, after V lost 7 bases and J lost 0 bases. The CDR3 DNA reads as TGCGCCAGCTCAAGGGGGGACAGAATGAACACTGAAGCTTTCTTT. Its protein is CASSRGDRMNTEAFF.

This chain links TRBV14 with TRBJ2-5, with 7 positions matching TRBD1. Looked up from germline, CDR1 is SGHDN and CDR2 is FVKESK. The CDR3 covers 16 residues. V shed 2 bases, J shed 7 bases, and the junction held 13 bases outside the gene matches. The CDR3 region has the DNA TGTGCCAGCAGCCAATTTACAGGGGTTCGCGCCGGGACCCAGTACTTC. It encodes CASSQFTGVRAGTQYF.

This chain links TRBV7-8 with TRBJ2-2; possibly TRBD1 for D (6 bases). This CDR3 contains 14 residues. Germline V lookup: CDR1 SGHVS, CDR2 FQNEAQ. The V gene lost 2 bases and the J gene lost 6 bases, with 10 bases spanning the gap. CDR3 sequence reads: CASSLSPGAGELFF. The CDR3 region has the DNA TGTGCCAGCAGCTTATCCCCAGGGGCCGGGGAGCTGTTTTTT.

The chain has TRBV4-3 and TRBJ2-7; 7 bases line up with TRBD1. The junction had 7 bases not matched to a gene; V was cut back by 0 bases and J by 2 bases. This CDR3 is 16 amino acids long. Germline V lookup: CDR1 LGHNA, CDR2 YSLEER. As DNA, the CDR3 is TGCGCCAGCAGCCAAGATAAGACAGGGCCTACCTACGAGCAGTACTTC. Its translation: CASSQDKTGPTYEQYF.

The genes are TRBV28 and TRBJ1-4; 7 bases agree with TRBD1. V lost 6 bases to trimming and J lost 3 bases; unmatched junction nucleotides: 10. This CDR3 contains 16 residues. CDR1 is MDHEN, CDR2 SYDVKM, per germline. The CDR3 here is CASSPGTAAPNEKLFF. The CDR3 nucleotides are TGTGCCAGCAGCCCCGGGACAGCAGCCCCTAATGAAAAACTGTTTTTT. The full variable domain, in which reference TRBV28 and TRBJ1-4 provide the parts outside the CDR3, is DVKVTQSSRYLVKRTGEKVFLECVQDMDHENMFWYRQDPGLGLRLIYFSYDVKMKEKGDIPEGYSVSREKKERFSLILESASTNQTSMYLCASSPGTAAPNEKLFFGSGTQLSVL.

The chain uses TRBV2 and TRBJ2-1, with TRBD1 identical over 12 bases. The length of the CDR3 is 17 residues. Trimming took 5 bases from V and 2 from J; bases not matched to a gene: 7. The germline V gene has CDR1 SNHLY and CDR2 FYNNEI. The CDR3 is CASSWDRGPLTYNEQFF. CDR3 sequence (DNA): TGTGCCAGCAGTTGGGACAGGGGGCCTCTAACCTACAATGAGCAGTTCTTC.